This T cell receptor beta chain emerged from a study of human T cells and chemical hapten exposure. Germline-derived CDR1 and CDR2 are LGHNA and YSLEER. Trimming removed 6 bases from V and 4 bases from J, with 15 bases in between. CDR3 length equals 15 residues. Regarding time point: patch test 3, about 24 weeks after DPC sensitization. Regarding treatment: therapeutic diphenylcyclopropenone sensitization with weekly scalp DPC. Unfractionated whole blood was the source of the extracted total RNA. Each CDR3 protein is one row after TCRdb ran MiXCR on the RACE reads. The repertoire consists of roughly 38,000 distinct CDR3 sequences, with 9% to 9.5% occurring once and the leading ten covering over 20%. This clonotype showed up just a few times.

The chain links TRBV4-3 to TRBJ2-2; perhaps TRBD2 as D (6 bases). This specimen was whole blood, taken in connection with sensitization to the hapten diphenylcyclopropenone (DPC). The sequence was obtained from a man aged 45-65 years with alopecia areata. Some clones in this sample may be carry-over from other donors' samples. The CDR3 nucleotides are TGCGCCAGCAGTTCCGGGACTTACCCCACCGGGGAGCTGTTTTTT. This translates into CASSSGTYPTGELFF.